This T cell receptor beta chain was captured in a study of cytomegalovirus exposure and HLA in healthy donors. Germline V gives CDR1 SGHAT, CDR2 FQNNGV. There are 15 residues in the CDR3. Trimming at V came to 4 bases and at J to 13 bases, leaving 14 bases not matched to a gene. The PCR used 60 Vbeta and 13 Jbeta primers. The data were produced by immunoSEQ multiplex PCR, yet TCRdb's version contains in-frame clones alone and is incomplete. Of roughly 190,000 clones in the sample, roughly 60% are singletons; the top ten hold roughly 2.9%. The sample consisted of PBMCs. The sequence was collected from a man aged 40-49 years in good health and CMV-seronegative. The gene calls are TRBV11-2 and TRBJ2-3; 10 bases line up with TRBD2. CDR3 in amino acids: CASSSLKIESGREYF. CDR3 nucleotides: TGTGCCAGCAGCTCGCTTAAGATCGAAAGCGGGAGGGAGTATTTT.